The TCR beta chain under discussion was sequenced for a study of blood T cells in healthy people across ages. Study-level background: Template-switching capture recovered about one barcoded beta molecule per two T cells. The study's findings and limits: Estimated diversity, derived from one million T cells, was regarded as an underestimate.

The CDR3 loop spans 12 amino acids. Germline V CDR1 and CDR2: LGHDT, YNNKEL (reference sequence). Of note for this clonotype: The antigen is undetermined. One end of the junction fails to match germline, which may point to a read error.

The second PCR ran roughly 7 to 11 cycles with a sample-barcoded 5' primer and J-beta primers. Samples each returned at least 3 million CDR3-containing paired-end reads. Each CDR3 protein gets one entry after TCRdb re-called the 5' RACE reads with MiXCR. The sample lists 1.5 million to 2 million distinct CDR3 sequences, about 31% occurring once. The chain joins TRBV3-1 to TRBJ1-2; D not resolved. This sequence originates from a woman aged 25 to 45 in good health. The sequenced sample was blood. CDR3 sequence (DNA): TGTGCCAACAGCCTCCGTAACTATGGCTACACCTTC. This translates into CANSLRNYGYTF.